This T cell receptor (beta chain) originates from a study of neoadjuvant anti-PD-1 for oral cavity cancer. Whole-study context: Patients without progression received a fourth nivolumab dose around day 43, then surgical resection on days 50-56. Regarding the study as a whole: Non-responders to neoadjuvant nivolumab had significantly more clonal PBMC T cells than responders.

A note on this clone: Antigen specificity is unknown.

The CDR3 has 14 amino acids. V shed 6 bases and J shed 2 bases, with 13 bases lying between them. The germline V gene encodes CDR1 WNHNN and CDR2 SYGVQD (reference sequence). TCRdb keeps only in-frame clones here, not all; method: immunoSEQ multiplex PCR. The data show around 81,000 clones, 84% seen once. V usage is TRBV10-1 and J usage is TRBJ1-1; possibly TRBD1 for D (5 bases). The source material was PBMCs, sampled before nivolumab (anti-PD-1) treatment. The receptor's source is a person aged 35 to 85 with oral cavity squamous cell carcinoma. The CDR3 nucleotides are TGCGCCAGCAGCCCGGGGGGATTTAACACTGAAGCTTTCTTT. Protein sequence: CASSPGGFNTEAFF.